The 25 T cell receptor beta chains listed next were all sequenced from one sample in a study of neurological immune-mediated disorders. TCRdb used MiXCR to reprocess the 5' RACE reads, holding one entry per CDR3 protein. The data hold about 62,000 distinct CDR3 sequences, with around 4.8% observed a single time. Sequencing was performed on PBMCs. These receptors all come from a woman aged 45-60 years with multiple sclerosis.

This clonotype has ten or more counts. The rearrangement uses TRBV20-1 and TRBJ2-3, with 8 bases identical to TRBD1. There are 15 residues in the CDR3. The J segment lost 5 bases and the V segment lost 3 bases, leaving 10 bases of the junction unmatched. Germline CDR1 DFQATT, CDR2 SNEGSKA (reference sequence). The chain's CDR3 is CSASNSGQVRDTQYF. The CDR3 coding sequence is TGCAGTGCTAGCAATTCGGGACAGGTTCGAGATACGCAGTATTTT.

This clonotype showed up many times. This chain joins TRBV5-1 and TRBJ2-2, with D perhaps matching TRBD1 (6 bases). Germline CDR1 reads SGHRS; CDR2 reads YFSETQ. The CDR3 is 16 residues long. V was pared by 0 bases and J by 3 bases, with 12 bases between. For the CDR3, the DNA is TGCGCCAGCAGCTTGGATCCGGGGACACACACCGGGGAGCTGTTTTTT. As protein: CASSLDPGTHTGELFF.

This clonotype was observed many times. The CDR3 bases are TGTGCCACCAGTGATCGGTTAGACCAAGAGACCCAGTACTTC. Protein: CATSDRLDQETQYF. The J gene is TRBJ2-5, the V gene TRBV24-1; D uncertain. CDR3 length equals 14 residues. V was trimmed by 3 bases and J by 0 bases, leaving 7 bases between them. Germline V lookup: CDR1 KGHDR, CDR2 SFDVKD.

This clonotype was picked up many times. The chain combines TRBV20-1 with TRBJ2-3, with D hard to call. This CDR3 has 13 amino acids. Looked up from germline, CDR1 is DFQATT and CDR2 is SNEGSKA (reference sequence). Trimming cost V 1 base and J 4 bases, with 9 bases left between them. CDR3 protein: CSARAAIADTQYF. In DNA, the CDR3 is TGCAGTGCTAGAGCAGCGATCGCAGATACGCAGTATTTT.

This clonotype was counted many times. The chain joins TRBV6-2 or TRBV6-3 to TRBJ2-3; TRBD2 might be the D (6 bases). V lost 7 bases, J lost 0 bases, and 11 bases lay in between. CDR1 is MNHEY and CDR2 is SVGEGT in the germline V gene. The CDR3 covers 14 residues. This CDR3 is CASTKAGSTDTQYF. The CDR3 nucleotides read TGTGCCAGCACCAAGGCGGGGAGCACAGATACGCAGTATTTT.

This clonotype came up many times. V and J are TRBV5-5 and TRBJ1-1, with D unclear. Trimming took off 0 bases at V and 1 base at J, with 4 bases between the two ends. Germline CDR1 is SGHKS and CDR2 is YYEKEE (reference sequence). The length of the CDR3 is 13 residues. CDR3: CASSLDWNTEAFF. CDR3 in DNA: TGTGCCAGCAGCTTGGACTGGAACACTGAAGCTTTCTTT. Drawing the rest from reference TRBV5-5 and TRBJ1-1, the complete variable domain is DAGVTQSPTHLIKTRGQQVTLRCSPISGHKSVSWYQQVLGQGPQFIFQYYEKEERGRGNFPDRFSARQFPNYSSELNVNALLLGDSALYLCASSLDWNTEAFFGQGTRLTVV.

This clonotype was recorded many times. The rearrangement uses TRBV20-1 and TRBJ1-4, with TRBD1 matching 7 bases. Germline assignment: CDR1 DFQATT and CDR2 SNEGSKA (reference sequence). This CDR3 comprises 16 residues. J lost 7 bases, V lost 6 bases, and 17 bases had no gene match. The CDR3 region is CSALGVRGLNGEKLFF. In DNA, the CDR3 is TGCAGTGCCCTCGGCGTGAGGGGGCTAAATGGTGAAAAACTGTTTTTT.

This clonotype was picked up many times. This chain joins TRBV14 and TRBJ1-1; D is ambiguous. CDR3 size: 13 residues. V was pared by 2 bases and J by 6 bases, with 10 bases between. Germline assignment: CDR1 SGHDN and CDR2 FVKESK. CDR3 region: CASSQRVIAEAFF. The DNA for the CDR3 is TGTGCCAGCAGCCAACGGGTTATCGCTGAAGCTTTCTTT.

The V call is TRBV6-6, the J call TRBJ1-5; D perhaps matches TRBD1 (5 bases). The CDR3 sequence is 13 residues long. The V gene lost 8 bases and the J gene lost 11 bases, with 19 bases spanning the gap. Per the germline V gene, CDR1 is MNHNY and CDR2 is SVGAGI (reference sequence). The CDR3 coding sequence is TGTGCCAGCGATAGGGACGGTGAATCGTCCCAGCATTTT. Protein product: CASDRDGESSQHF.

The chain is built from TRBV7-8 and TRBJ2-1; a weak D match, TRBD2 (6 bases). The CDR3 spans 18 residues. Trimming shortened V by 5 bases and J by 6 bases, and 26 bases separated the two germline ends. Germline loops: CDR1 SGHVS, CDR2 FQNEAQ. CDR3 sequence reads: CASSPGTSHSYYINEQFF. CDR3 nucleotides: TGTGCCAGCAGCCCCGGGACTTCACATTCTTATTATATCAATGAGCAGTTCTTC.

This clonotype was picked up many times. J is TRBJ2-1 and V is TRBV6-6; D may match TRBD1 or TRBD2 (6 bases each). Trimming cost V 6 bases and J 5 bases, with 20 bases left between them. Germline lookup yields CDR1 MNHNY and CDR2 SVGAGI (reference sequence). The CDR3 runs to 16 residues. CDR3 amino acids: CASRRLGGAVNNEQFF. The CDR3 coding sequence is TGTGCCAGCAGACGGCTCGGGGGCGCAGTGAACAATGAGCAGTTCTTC.

There are a few counts of this clonotype. The chain carries TRBV20-1 and TRBJ2-2, with D possibly TRBD1 on 5 matching bases. V gave up 3 bases and J gave up 3 bases, with 17 bases separating them. This CDR3 contains 16 residues. Per the germline V gene, CDR1 is DFQATT and CDR2 is SNEGSKA (reference sequence). The CDR3, as DNA: TGCAGTGCTAGGGCAAGGGCAGGGTTTGACACCGGGGAGCTGTTTTTT. It translates to CSARARAGFDTGELFF.

This clonotype was counted ten times or more. The chain uses TRBV5-1 and TRBJ1-1; 9 positions match TRBD1. The CDR3 has 15 residues. Germline loops: CDR1 SGHRS, CDR2 YFSETQ. V trimming: 4 bases; J trimming: 5 bases; junction bases outside the gene matches: 9. The CDR3 nucleotides are TGCGCCAGCAGCCCGGGACAGGGTGAGGATACTGAAGCTTTCTTT. Translating gives CASSPGQGEDTEAFF.

In its sample, this clonotype was seen many times. This CDR3 reads CATSEFQGRETQYF. CDR3 nucleotides: TGTGCCACCAGTGAGTTTCAGGGAAGGGAGACCCAGTACTTC. The rearrangement uses TRBV24-1 and TRBJ2-5; D might be TRBD1 (5 bases). Trimming took 4 bases from V and 5 from J, leaving 13 bases between them. CDR3 length: 14 amino acids. Germline CDR1 KGHDR, CDR2 SFDVKD.

This clonotype was seen ten or more times. The rearrangement links TRBV5-1 to TRBJ2-3; 9 positions agree with TRBD1. This CDR3 spans 16 amino acids. The V gene end was trimmed by 4 bases and the J gene end by 0 bases; junction bases not matched to a gene: 6. The germline V gene has CDR1 SGHRS and CDR2 YFSETQ. CDR3 nucleotide sequence: TGCGCCAGCAGCGTCCTACAGGGGGCGAGCACAGATACGCAGTATTTT. Residues: CASSVLQGASTDTQYF.

With respect to this clonotype: A read error may explain this, as a much larger clone is one base away. This rearrangement joins TRBV6-5 to TRBJ2-2; the D is unclear. V lost 5 bases and J lost 0, with 10 bases in between. Germline-derived CDR1 and CDR2 are MNHEY and SVGAGI. The CDR3 sequence is 15 residues long. Here the CDR3 DNA reads TGTGCCAGCAGTGACACTCTTTCGAACACCGGGGAGCTGTTTTTT. It specifies CASSDTLSNTGELFF.

This clonotype has a count of ten or more. The chain uses TRBV12-3 or TRBV12-4 and TRBJ2-1; D is possibly TRBD1 or TRBD2 (6 bases each). The V gene lost 8 bases and the J gene lost 4 bases, with 12 bases spanning the gap. The CDR3 has 13 amino acids. The CDR3 nucleotides are TGTGCCAGCGCGAGGGGGGCTTACAATGAGCAGTTCTTC. It specifies CASARGAYNEQFF.

The rearrangement links TRBV5-4 to TRBJ2-7; 10 positions agree with TRBD1. Germline V gene data show CDR1 as SGHNT and CDR2 as YYREEE (reference sequence). The CDR3 consists of 15 residues. V trimming: 4 bases; J trimming: 5 bases; junction bases outside the gene matches: 9. CDR3 amino acids: CASSPGQGTLDEQYV. The DNA for the CDR3 is TGTGCCAGCAGCCCGGGACAGGGGACTTTGGACGAGCAGTACGTC.

This clonotype has a count of ten or more. This rearrangement joins TRBV7-2 to TRBJ2-7; TRBD2 matches at 8 bases. The CDR3 length is 15 residues. With 5 bases clipped from V and 0 bases from J, the junction kept 6 bases outside the gene matches. Germline V gene lookup returns CDR1 SGHTA and CDR2 FQGNSA. The CDR3 reads CASSQAGTSSYEQYF. Written as DNA, the CDR3 is TGTGCCAGCAGCCAGGCCGGGACTAGCTCCTACGAGCAGTACTTC.

This clonotype was counted many times. The rearrangement joins TRBV4-1 to TRBJ2-7; D not resolved. This CDR3 comprises 13 residues. With 3 bases removed from V and 3 bases from J, the gap between germline ends came to 9 bases. From germline, CDR1 is MGHRA and CDR2 YSYEKL. The CDR3 here is CASSQTEIYEQYF. The DNA of the CDR3 is TGCGCCAGCAGCCAGACTGAGATCTACGAGCAGTACTTC.

This clonotype has a handful of counts. V gene TRBV27 combines with J gene TRBJ1-1; D is unclear. In germline, CDR1 is MNHEY, CDR2 SMNVEV (reference sequence). CDR3 size: 13 residues. Trimming removed 5 bases at V and 11 bases at J, with 18 bases between. CDR3 coding DNA: TGTGCCAGCAGTAGCTCAAAGCGGGCCGACGCTTTCTTT. It specifies CASSSSKRADAFF.

There are many counts of this clonotype. The gene calls are TRBV28 and TRBJ1-6; D gene uncertain. The V gene lost 5 bases and the J gene lost 0 bases, with 11 bases spanning the gap. Germline CDR1 is MDHEN and CDR2 is SYDVKM. The CDR3 consists of 16 residues. CDR3 residues: CASSLGLSSYNSPLHF. In nucleotides, the CDR3 is TGTGCCAGCAGTCTCGGACTGAGCTCCTATAATTCACCCCTCCACTTT.

Many counts were recorded for this clonotype. The chain's CDR3 is CASSRPRAADTSPLHF. CDR3 DNA: TGTGCCAGCAGTCGCCCCCGTGCAGCAGATACCTCACCCCTCCACTTT. The chain uses TRBV6-5 and TRBJ1-6, with D unresolved. V lost 5 bases, J lost 10 bases, and 21 bases lay in between. Germline CDR1 is MNHEY and CDR2 is SVGAGI. The CDR3 extends over 16 amino acids.

The rearrangement uses TRBV10-3 and TRBJ2-6; no definite D call. With 6 bases removed from V and 2 bases from J, the gap between germline ends came to 11 bases. The germline V gene encodes CDR1 ENHRY and CDR2 SYGVKD. This CDR3 is built from 15 residues. DNA for the CDR3: TGTGCCATCAGCCCGATTCGAGCTGGGGCCAACGTCCTGACTTTC. It yields the protein CAISPIRAGANVLTF.

This clonotype was counted many times. This chain joins TRBV5-1 and TRBJ2-3, with a tentative D call TRBD2 (5 bases). V was cut by 2 bases and J by 0 bases, with 13 bases left in between. The CDR3 spans 16 residues. CDR1 SGHRS and CDR2 YFSETQ come from the germline V gene. This CDR3 is CASSLVSPGSTDTQYF. Here the CDR3 DNA reads TGCGCCAGCAGCTTAGTATCTCCGGGGAGCACAGATACGCAGTATTTT.